These T cell receptor beta chains were read from a single sample in a study of cytomegalovirus exposure and HLA in healthy donors. Sequencing was performed with immunoSEQ multiplex PCR; in TCRdb, only in-frame clones are kept and a portion is missing. The sample data list approximately 120,000 clones. The sample taken for sequencing was PBMCs. These receptors were taken from a man younger than 35 in good health and CMV-seronegative. The conserved cysteine and the conserved F or W are not part of the CDR3 here. The order of the fields is J gene, V gene, CDR3 protein.

j_gene: TRBJ2-3
v_gene: TRBV6-1
CDR3aa: ASSELAGGPDTQY

j_gene: TRBJ1-1
v_gene: TRBV19
CDR3aa: ASSQQGGDTEAF

j_gene: TRBJ1-2
v_gene: TRBV9
CDR3aa: ASSVEGGFGYT

j_gene: TRBJ1-1
v_gene: TRBV4-1
CDR3aa: ASSLPGTEAF

j_gene: TRBJ2-7
v_gene: TRBV7-6
CDR3aa: ASSLEGVWLAGERDYEQY

j_gene: TRBJ1-4
v_gene: TRBV6-5
CDR3aa: ASTITPGRGELF

j_gene: TRBJ1-5
v_gene: TRBV27
CDR3aa: ASSLWAENQPQH

j_gene: TRBJ1-2
v_gene: TRBV5-1
CDR3aa: ASSSQGDYGYT

j_gene: TRBJ1-2
v_gene: TRBV30
CDR3aa: AWGQGASDGYT

j_gene: TRBJ2-7
v_gene: TRBV4-1
CDR3aa: ASSPLTSGTLYEQY

j_gene: TRBJ2-2
v_gene: TRBV5-1
CDR3aa: ASSFWTGGNTGELF

j_gene: TRBJ2-7
v_gene: TRBV10-2
CDR3aa: AIRDNYEQY

j_gene: TRBJ1-5
v_gene: TRBV19
CDR3aa: ASSTPGGGPQH

j_gene: TRBJ2-1
v_gene: TRBV30
CDR3aa: ACRGGVFDNEQF

j_gene: TRBJ2-3
v_gene: TRBV7-6
CDR3aa: ASSSWTSGVTDTQY

j_gene: TRBJ2-7
v_gene: TRBV5-4
CDR3aa: ASSFTGQGIDEQY

j_gene: TRBJ2-1
v_gene: TRBV19
CDR3aa: ASSMGQGTTNEQF

j_gene: TRBJ2-7
v_gene: TRBV6-1
CDR3aa: ASSELGAKNEQY

j_gene: TRBJ2-2
v_gene: TRBV9
CDR3aa: ASSSRLAGYGELF

j_gene: NA
v_gene: TRBV4-1
CDR3aa: ASSQEGRGSYEQY

j_gene: TRBJ2-5
v_gene: TRBV19
CDR3aa: ASSSQVQETQY

j_gene: TRBJ1-1
v_gene: TRBV19
CDR3aa: ASSITLWGQGNTEAF

j_gene: TRBJ2-7
v_gene: TRBV11-2
CDR3aa: ASSYTGGEQY

j_gene: TRBJ2-1
v_gene: TRBV7-9
CDR3aa: ASSLEGAEAYNEQF

j_gene: TRBJ2-2
v_gene: TRBV14
CDR3aa: ASSQDSRLGGRGTGELF